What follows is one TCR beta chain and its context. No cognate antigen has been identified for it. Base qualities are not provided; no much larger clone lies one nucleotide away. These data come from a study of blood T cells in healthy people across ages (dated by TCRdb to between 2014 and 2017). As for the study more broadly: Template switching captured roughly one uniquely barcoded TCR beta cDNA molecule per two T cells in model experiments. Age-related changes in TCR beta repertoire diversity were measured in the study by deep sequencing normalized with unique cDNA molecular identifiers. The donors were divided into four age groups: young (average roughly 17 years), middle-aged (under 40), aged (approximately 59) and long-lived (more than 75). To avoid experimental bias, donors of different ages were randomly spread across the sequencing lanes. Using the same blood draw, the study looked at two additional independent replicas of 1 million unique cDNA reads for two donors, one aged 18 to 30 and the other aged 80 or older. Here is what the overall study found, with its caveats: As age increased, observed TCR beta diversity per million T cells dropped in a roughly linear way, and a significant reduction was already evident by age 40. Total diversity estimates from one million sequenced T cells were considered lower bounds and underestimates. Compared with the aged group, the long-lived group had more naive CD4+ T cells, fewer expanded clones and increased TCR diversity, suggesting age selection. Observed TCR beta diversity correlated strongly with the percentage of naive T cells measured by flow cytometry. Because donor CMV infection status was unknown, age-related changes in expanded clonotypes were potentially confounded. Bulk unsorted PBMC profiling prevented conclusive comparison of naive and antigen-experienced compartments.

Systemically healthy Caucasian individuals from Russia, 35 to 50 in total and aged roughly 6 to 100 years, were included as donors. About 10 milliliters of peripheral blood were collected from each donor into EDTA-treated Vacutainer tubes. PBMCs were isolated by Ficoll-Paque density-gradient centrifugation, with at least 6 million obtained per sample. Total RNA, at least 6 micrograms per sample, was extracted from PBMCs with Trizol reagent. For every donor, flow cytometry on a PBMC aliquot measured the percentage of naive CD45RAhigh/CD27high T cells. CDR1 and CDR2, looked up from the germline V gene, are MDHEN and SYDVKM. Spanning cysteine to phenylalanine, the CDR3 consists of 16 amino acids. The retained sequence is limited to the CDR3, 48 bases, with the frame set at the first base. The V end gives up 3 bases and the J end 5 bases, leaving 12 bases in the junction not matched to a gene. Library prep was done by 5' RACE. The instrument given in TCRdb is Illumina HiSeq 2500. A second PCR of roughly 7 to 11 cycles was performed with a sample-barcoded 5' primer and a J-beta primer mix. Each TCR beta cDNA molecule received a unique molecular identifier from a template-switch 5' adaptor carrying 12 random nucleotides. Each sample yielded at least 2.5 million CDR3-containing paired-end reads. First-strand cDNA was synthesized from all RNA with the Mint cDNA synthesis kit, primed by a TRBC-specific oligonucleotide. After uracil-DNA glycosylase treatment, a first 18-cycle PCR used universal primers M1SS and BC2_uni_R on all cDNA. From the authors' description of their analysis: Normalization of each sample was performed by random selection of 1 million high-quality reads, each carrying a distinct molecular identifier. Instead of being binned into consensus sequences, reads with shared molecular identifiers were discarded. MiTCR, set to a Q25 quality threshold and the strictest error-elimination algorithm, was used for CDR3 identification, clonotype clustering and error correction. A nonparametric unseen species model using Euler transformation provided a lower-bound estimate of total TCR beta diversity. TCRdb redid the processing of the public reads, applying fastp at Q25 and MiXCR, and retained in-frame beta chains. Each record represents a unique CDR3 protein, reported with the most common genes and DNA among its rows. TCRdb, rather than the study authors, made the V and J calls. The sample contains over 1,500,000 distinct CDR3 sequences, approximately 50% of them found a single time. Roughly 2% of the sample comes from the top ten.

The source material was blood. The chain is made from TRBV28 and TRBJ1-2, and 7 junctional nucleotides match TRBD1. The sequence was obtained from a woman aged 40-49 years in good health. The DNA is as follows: TGTGCCAGCAGTTTGCGCCTAAGGGGGCGCAGGTATGGCTACACCTTC. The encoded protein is CASSLRLRGRRYGYTF.